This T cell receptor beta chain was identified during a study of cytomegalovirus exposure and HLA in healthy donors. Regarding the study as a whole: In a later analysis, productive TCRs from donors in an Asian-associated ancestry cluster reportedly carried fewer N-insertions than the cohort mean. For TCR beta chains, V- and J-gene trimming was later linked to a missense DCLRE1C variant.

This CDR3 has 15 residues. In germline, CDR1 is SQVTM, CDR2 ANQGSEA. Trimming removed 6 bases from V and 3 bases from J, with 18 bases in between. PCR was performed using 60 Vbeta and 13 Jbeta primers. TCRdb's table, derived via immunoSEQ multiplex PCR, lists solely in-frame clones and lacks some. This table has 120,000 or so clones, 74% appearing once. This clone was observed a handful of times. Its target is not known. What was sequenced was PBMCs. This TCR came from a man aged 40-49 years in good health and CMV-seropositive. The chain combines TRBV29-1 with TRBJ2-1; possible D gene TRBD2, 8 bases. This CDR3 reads CSVSPGGGLYNEQFF. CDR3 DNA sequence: TGCAGCGTATCCCCGGGAGGGGGCCTCTACAATGAGCAGTTCTTC.